The text below deals with one TCR beta chain. The ends were cut back, 3 bases at V and 6 bases at J, with 15 bases in the middle. Germline V gene lookup returns CDR1 SGHTS and CDR2 YDEGEE. The CDR3 is made up of 15 amino acids. These data originate in a study of OX40 agonist ivuxolimab in advanced cancers. The table came from immunoSEQ multiplex PCR; TCRdb's copy has only in-frame clones and leaves some out. This table has approximately 100,000 clones, about 85% appearing once. The TCR sequence derives from an adult with an advanced solid tumor such as melanoma, head and neck, liver or kidney cancer. The chain combines TRBV5-8 with TRBJ1-4, with a possible D match to TRBD1 (6 bases). The sample in question was CD4+ or CD8+ T cells sorted from blood, obtained in a trial of the OX40 agonist ivuxolimab. The DNA for the CDR3 is TGTGCCAGCAGCTCGGACAGTTCGGTCGATGAAAAACTGTTTTTT. As protein: CASSSDSSVDEKLFF.